One and the same sample provided the 20 T cell receptor beta chains below, sequenced in a study of T cell responses to AZD1222 COVID-19 vaccine. Using immunoSEQ multiplex PCR, the repertoire was profiled, and TCRdb retains in-frame clones only, with some absent. Of 120,000 to 150,000 clones in the sample, approximately 89% were seen once. Sequences were derived from peripheral blood, sampled 28 days after the second AZD1222 dose. These TCRs come from an adult who received the AZD1222 COVID-19 vaccine.

The chain couples TRBV11-3 to TRBJ2-3; 7 bases fit TRBD1. V shed 5 bases and J 0 bases; nucleotides not matched to a gene: 11. The CDR3 extends over 17 amino acids. Per the germline V gene, CDR1 is SGHNT and CDR2 is YENEEA. DNA of the CDR3: TGTGCCAGCAGCCCAGGGGGATACCGCACTAGCACAGATACGCAGTATTTT. This gives the protein CASSPGGYRTSTDTQYF.

This clone was recorded once. V and J are TRBV15 and TRBJ2-1; TRBD1 matches 10 bases. CDR1 and CDR2 from the germline V gene are LNHNV and YYDKDF (reference sequence). CDR3 size: 17 residues. Unmatched junction bases numbered 6, after V lost 1 base and J lost 3 bases. The CDR3 DNA follows: TGTGCCACCAGCAGAGTCCTCCGGGACAGGGGCTACAATGAGCAGTTCTTC. Amino acids: CATSRVLRDRGYNEQFF.

The chain employs TRBV19 and TRBJ1-1, with D possibly matching TRBD1 (6 bases). V was shortened by 6 bases and J by 0 bases, with 11 bases between the two germline ends. The CDR3 extends over 14 amino acids. CDR1 is LNHDA and CDR2 is SQIVND in the germline V gene (reference sequence). CDR3 DNA sequence: TGTGCCAGTAGCCTGACAGGCCTGAACACTGAAGCTTTCTTT. Residues: CASSLTGLNTEAFF.

The V gene is TRBV7-9, the J gene TRBJ2-1, with a tentative D call TRBD2 (5 bases). CDR3 size: 15 residues. Germline V lookup: CDR1 SEHNR, CDR2 FQNEAQ (reference sequence). The ends were cut back, 5 bases at V and 3 bases at J, with 14 bases in the middle. CDR3 nucleotides: TGTGCCAGCAGCCCCTTGGGGAGCGTCTACAATGAGCAGTTCTTC. Protein sequence: CASSPLGSVYNEQFF.

Comments on this clone: Within the sample, other DNA sequences also encode this same CDR3. This sequence joins TRBV29-1 and TRBJ2-5, with D possibly called TRBD1 or TRBD2 (5 bases each). CDR1 and CDR2 (germline): SQVTM, ANQGSEA. V was trimmed by 4 bases and J by 4 bases, leaving 10 bases between them. The CDR3 length is 12 residues. The CDR3 DNA reads TGCAGCGTTGGAGGGGCTGGAGAGACCCAGTACTTC. It yields the protein CSVGGAGETQYF.

V usage is TRBV30 and J usage is TRBJ1-6; TRBD1 is a possible D gene (5 bases). Trimming took off 4 bases at V and 10 bases at J, with 11 bases between the two ends. Germline V CDR1 and CDR2: GTSNPN, SVGIG (reference sequence). This CDR3 has 12 residues. The CDR3 sequence is CAWTRDYSPLHF. CDR3 coding DNA: TGTGCCTGGACCAGGGATTACTCACCCCTCCACTTT.

This chain uses TRBV19 with TRBJ2-3, with D hard to call. Germline V gene sequence: CDR1 LNHDA, CDR2 SQIVND (reference sequence). The V gene lost 6 bases and the J gene lost 2 bases, with 15 bases spanning the gap. CDR3 length equals 15 residues. CDR3 in amino acids: CASSLIPDNTDTQYF. CDR3 DNA: TGTGCCAGTAGCCTTATCCCTGACAACACAGATACGCAGTATTTT.

This clone was counted only a few times. The rearrangement joins TRBV7-6 to TRBJ1-1; tentatively, D is TRBD1 (6 bases). This CDR3 has 12 residues. The V end was cut by 5 bases, the J end by 7 bases, with 11 bases between. Looked up from germline, CDR1 is SGHVS and CDR2 is FNYEAQ. The DNA for the CDR3 is TGTGCCAGCAGCCCAAAGGGGGGTGAAGCTTTCTTT. This encodes CASSPKGGEAFF.

To note about this clone: Other DNA sequences in the same sample also yield this CDR3. The V and J genes are TRBV11-2 and TRBJ2-5, with D uncertain. The CDR3 runs 11 residues. V lost 1 base, J lost 5 bases, and 2 bases lay in between. Germline V gene sequence: CDR1 SGHAT, CDR2 FQNNGV. CDR3 in amino acids: CASSLGETQYF. The CDR3 DNA is TGTGCCAGCAGCTTAGGGGAGACCCAGTACTTC. Using reference TRBV11-2 and TRBJ2-5 for the parts outside the CDR3, the full variable domain is EAGVAQSPRYKIIEKRQSVAFWCNPISGHATLYWYQQILGQGPKLLIQFQNNGVVDDSQLPKDRFSAERLKGVDSTLKIQPAKLEDSAVYLCASSLGETQYFGPGTRLLVL.

The chain couples TRBV6-4 to TRBJ2-6; 11 positions agree with TRBD1. The CDR3 has 19 amino acids. Germline CDR1 is MRHNA and CDR2 is SNTAGT. With V trimmed by 6 bases and J by 2 bases, 12 bases remained unmatched. CDR3 nucleotides: TGTGCCAGCAGCCCGGGACAGGGGGATTGGAGGCCTGGGGCCAACGTCCTGACTTTC. As protein: CASSPGQGDWRPGANVLTF.

The chain joins TRBV4-1 to TRBJ2-1; D is unclear. CDR1 and CDR2 (germline): MGHRA, YSYEKL. There are 13 residues in the CDR3. V was shortened by 4 bases and J by 10 bases, with 14 bases between the two germline ends. In DNA form, the CDR3 reads TGCGCCAGCAGCCTCCTAGACGGCCGGGAGCAGTTCTTC. Translating gives CASSLLDGREQFF.

The chain joins TRBV6-5 to TRBJ2-3; D unresolved. CDR1 and CDR2 (germline): MNHEY, SVGAGI. The germline V and J ends were trimmed by 2 bases and 0 bases, with 12 bases remaining between them. This CDR3 has 16 amino acids. CDR3 protein: CASSYQLGSSTDTQYF. The CDR3 nucleotides are TGTGCCAGCAGTTACCAATTGGGGTCTAGCACAGATACGCAGTATTTT.

The chain joins TRBV21-1 to TRBJ1-6. TRBV21-1 is a pseudogene segment. The CDR3 spans 16 residues. The CDR3 loop is CASSKAVGSDNSPLHF. The CDR3 DNA reads TGTGCCAGCAGCAAAGCCGTCGGATCGGATAATTCACCCCTCCACTTT.

This chain uses TRBV7-8 with TRBJ1-3; D remains ambiguous. This CDR3 is built from 15 residues. Germline values: CDR1 SGHVS, CDR2 FQNEAQ. V was cut by 5 bases and J by 0 bases, with 11 bases left in between. DNA for the CDR3: TGTGCCAGCAGCATGTACGGCGGCTCTGGAAACACCATATATTTT. Its protein product is CASSMYGGSGNTIYF.

With regard to this clone: Other DNA sequences in this specimen translate into the identical CDR3. This rearrangement joins TRBV4-2 to TRBJ1-2; D remains unclear. The germline V and J ends were trimmed by 0 bases and 4 bases, with 12 bases remaining between them. Germline V gene lookup returns CDR1 LGHNA and CDR2 YNFKEQ. The CDR3 length is 15 residues. DNA for the CDR3: TGTGCCAGCAGCCAAGATCGGACGGGGATCTATGGCTACACCTTC. Translation gives CASSQDRTGIYGYTF.

This rearrangement joins TRBV9 to TRBJ2-2; unclear D gene. This CDR3 is 14 amino acids long. The germline V and J ends were trimmed by 3 bases and 1 base, with 7 bases remaining between them. CDR1 SGDLS and CDR2 YYNGEE come from the germline V gene. The CDR3 loop is CASSGRLNTGELFF. In DNA form, the CDR3 reads TGTGCCAGCAGCGGGCGACTGAACACCGGGGAGCTGTTTTTT.

This clone has just one count. This chain uses TRBV7-9 with TRBJ1-3, with D possibly being TRBD1 (5 bases). Germline-derived CDR1 and CDR2 are SEHNR and FQNEAQ (reference sequence). The CDR3 consists of 15 residues. With 5 bases removed from V and 6 bases from J, the gap between germline ends came to 17 bases. The CDR3 region is CASSIQASRENTIYF. CDR3 in DNA: TGTGCCAGCAGCATACAGGCTTCTAGGGAAAACACCATATATTTT. Together with reference TRBV7-9 and TRBJ1-3, the CDR3 gives the full variable domain: DTGVSQNPRHKITKRGQNVTFRCDPISEHNRLYWYRQTLGQGPEFLTYFQNEAQLEKSRLLSDRFSAERPKGSFSTLEIQRTEQGDSAMYLCASSIQASRENTIYFGEGSWLTVV.

V and J are TRBV2 and TRBJ1-5; D possibly corresponds to TRBD1 (6 bases). The V and J ends lost 1 base and 6 bases respectively, with 13 bases between them. This CDR3 spans 15 amino acids. CDR1 is SNHLY and CDR2 is FYNNEI in the germline V gene. The CDR3 nucleotides read TGTGCCAGCAGTGAAGGGGCAGGGGTCGGTCAGCCCCAGCATTTT. Protein sequence: CASSEGAGVGQPQHF.

This chain connects TRBV7-2 to TRBJ2-7; D is unclear. Germline CDR1 and CDR2: SGHTA and FQGNSA. The CDR3 totals 13 residues. V lost 0 bases to trimming and J lost 2 bases, with 5 bases between them. CDR3 residues: CASSLADTYEQYF. The CDR3 nucleotides are TGTGCCAGCAGCTTAGCGGATACCTACGAGCAGTACTTC.

The chain has TRBV24-1 and TRBJ1-2, with D possibly being TRBD1 (6 bases). The CDR3 has 13 amino acids. Germline V lookup: CDR1 KGHDR, CDR2 SFDVKD. Trimming removed 5 bases at V and 6 bases at J, with 12 bases between. CDR3: CATSVLGANGYTF. CDR3 in DNA: TGTGCCACCAGTGTCTTGGGGGCGAATGGCTACACCTTC.